These T cell receptor beta chains were read from a single sample in a study of tumor-infiltrating lymphocytes in primary liver carcinoma. Each CDR3 protein is one row after TCRdb ran MiXCR on the multiplex PCR reads. Here the sample spans fewer than 400,000 distinct CDR3 sequences, more than 55% being singletons. The specimen sequenced was peripheral blood. The receptors here all came from a man aged 35 to 55 with primary liver carcinoma and hepatitis B virus infection. Each CDR3 is given with its conserved first and last residue. The order of the fields is D gene, V gene, clone size, CDR3 length, J gene, CDR3 protein, CDR3 DNA. A D gene is named only where the DNA matches it firmly. For some rows the clone size is stated as once, few or many, or as a class when expanded; others skip it.

d_gene: TRBD1
v_gene: TRBV4-2
abundance: many
len: 15
j_gene: TRBJ1-3
CDR3aa: CASSDRGSSGNTIYF
CDR3nt: TGTGCCAGCAGCGACAGGGGGTCCTCTGGAAACACCATATATTTT

d_gene: TRBD2
v_gene: TRBV6-6
abundance: many
len: 12
j_gene: TRBJ2-1
CDR3aa: CASRLADNEQFF
CDR3nt: TGTGCCAGTAGACTAGCGGACAATGAGCAGTTCTTC

d_gene: NA
v_gene: TRBV4-2
abundance: once
len: 16
j_gene: TRBJ1-1
CDR3aa: CASSQDATGGRNEAFF
CDR3nt: TGTGCCAGCAGCCAAGATGCTACAGGCGGTAGGAATGAAGCTTTCTTT

d_gene: NA
v_gene: TRBV11-2
abundance: few
len: 13
j_gene: TRBJ1-2
CDR3aa: CASSPGQFNGYTF
CDR3nt: TGTGCCAGCAGCCCCGGACAGTTCAATGGCTACACCTTC

d_gene: TRBD1
v_gene: TRBV12-3/TRBV12-4
abundance: NA
len: 14
j_gene: TRBJ2-1
CDR3aa: CANRGPAGSHEQFF
CDR3nt: TGTGCCAACAGGGGGCCAGCGGGGTCACATGAGCAGTTCTTC

d_gene: TRBD2
v_gene: TRBV11-2
abundance: NA
len: 17
j_gene: TRBJ2-1
CDR3aa: CISSQGLAGGPPNEQFF
CDR3nt: TGTATCAGCAGCCAGGGACTAGCGGGAGGGCCCCCCAATGAGCAGTTCTTC

d_gene: NA
v_gene: TRBV10-2
abundance: few
len: 14
j_gene: TRBJ2-7
CDR3aa: CASSPVGDGYEQYF
CDR3nt: TGCGCCAGCAGTCCTGTGGGAGATGGATACGAGCAGTACTTC

d_gene: NA
v_gene: TRBV7-3
abundance: NA
len: 14
j_gene: TRBJ2-1
CDR3aa: CGSSLGTRLDEQFF
CDR3nt: TGTGGCAGCAGCTTAGGTACTAGACTGGATGAGCAGTTCTTC

d_gene: NA
v_gene: TRBV7-9
abundance: NA
len: 12
j_gene: TRBJ1-1
CDR3aa: CASSWGPREAFF
CDR3nt: TGTGCCAGTTCCTGGGGCCCTCGTGAAGCTTTCTTT

d_gene: TRBD1
v_gene: TRBV6-5
abundance: NA
len: 12
j_gene: TRBJ1-2
CDR3aa: CACSGTVYGYTF
CDR3nt: TGTGCTTGCAGTGGGACAGTCTATGGCTACACCTTC

d_gene: NA
v_gene: TRBV14
abundance: few
len: 13
j_gene: TRBJ2-5
CDR3aa: CASSPGWLETQYF
CDR3nt: TGTGCCAGCAGCCCTGGATGGTTAGAGACCCAGTACTTC

d_gene: NA
v_gene: TRBV6-6
abundance: NA
len: 20
j_gene: TRBJ2-1
CDR3aa: CASSLPEGRVTIGSYDEQFF
CDR3nt: TGTGCCAGCAGTCTACCGGAGGGCAGGGTCACTATCGGGTCCTACGATGAGCAGTTCTTC

d_gene: NA
v_gene: TRBV6-2/TRBV6-3
abundance: NA
len: 16
j_gene: TRBJ1-4
CDR3aa: CASRGPRAATNEKQFF
CDR3nt: TGTGCCAGCAGGGGACCGCGGGCTGCAACTAATGAAAAACAGTTTTTT

d_gene: TRBD2
v_gene: TRBV28
abundance: NA
len: 15
j_gene: TRBJ2-7
CDR3aa: CASSSWASGRHEQYF
CDR3nt: TGTGCCAGCAGCTCATGGGCTAGCGGGAGACACGAGCAGTACTTC

d_gene: NA
v_gene: TRBV6-1
abundance: few
len: 12
j_gene: TRBJ1-6
CDR3aa: CASSDVQTTLHF
CDR3nt: TGTGCCAGCAGTGATGTCCAGACCACTCTCCACTTT

d_gene: NA
v_gene: TRBV4-1
abundance: NA
len: 14
j_gene: TRBJ2-2
CDR3aa: CAISRPGGSGELFF
CDR3nt: TGCGCCATCAGCCGTCCCGGAGGGTCCGGGGAGCTGTTTTTT

d_gene: NA
v_gene: TRBV7-9
abundance: NA
len: 13
j_gene: TRBJ1-2
CDR3aa: CASSSSSGHGYTF
CDR3nt: TGTGCCAGCAGCTCTTCCTCGGGACACGGCTACACCTTC

d_gene: TRBD2
v_gene: TRBV6-5
abundance: NA
len: 18
j_gene: TRBJ2-1
CDR3aa: CASKRGAGGHEITYEQFF
CDR3nt: TGTGCCAGCAAAAGGGGTGCGGGAGGGCACGAAATTACCTACGAGCAGTTCTTC

d_gene: NA
v_gene: TRBV28
abundance: NA
len: 16
j_gene: TRBJ1-3
CDR3aa: CASSYHRPSSGNTIYF
CDR3nt: TGTGCCAGCAGTTATCACCGGCCGAGCTCTGGAAACACCATATATTTT

d_gene: NA
v_gene: TRBV7-9
abundance: NA
len: 12
j_gene: TRBJ1-2
CDR3aa: CTSSPNGGAYTF
CDR3nt: TGTACCAGCAGCCCTAACGGTGGAGCCTACACCTTC

d_gene: NA
v_gene: TRBV5-1
abundance: NA
len: 12
j_gene: TRBJ2-1
CDR3aa: CASSSAGDEQFF
CDR3nt: TGCGCCAGCAGCTCCGCCGGGGATGAGCAGTTCTTC

d_gene: NA
v_gene: TRBV6-5
abundance: NA
len: 16
j_gene: TRBJ2-7
CDR3aa: CASSSLPGASSYEQYF
CDR3nt: TGTGCCAGCAGTTCCCTCCCCGGGGCAAGCTCCTACGAGCAGTACTTC

d_gene: NA
v_gene: TRBV4-1
abundance: NA
len: 16
j_gene: TRBJ1-2
CDR3aa: CASSQDPGTWTYGYTF
CDR3nt: TGCGCCAGCAGCCAAGACCCCGGGACATGGACCTATGGCTACACCTTC

d_gene: NA
v_gene: TRBV12-3/TRBV12-4
abundance: NA
len: 14
j_gene: TRBJ1-1
CDR3aa: CASSRGQPNTGAFF
CDR3nt: TGTGCCAGCAGTCGAGGACAACCCAACACTGGAGCTTTCTTT

d_gene: NA
v_gene: TRBV2
abundance: NA
len: 12
j_gene: TRBJ1-1
CDR3aa: CASRDAVGGAFF
CDR3nt: TGTGCCAGCAGGGATGCTGTCGGGGGGGCTTTCTTT

d_gene: TRBD2
v_gene: TRBV7-9
abundance: NA
len: 15
j_gene: TRBJ2-3
CDR3aa: CASSLVAGVGDMQYF
CDR3nt: TGTGCCAGCAGCTTAGTGGCGGGAGTGGGAGATATGCAGTATTTT

d_gene: NA
v_gene: TRBV28
abundance: once
len: 16
j_gene: TRBJ2-2
CDR3aa: CASSLMGPVGTGVLFF
CDR3nt: TGTGCCAGCAGTTTAATGGGGCCAGTGGGCACCGGGGTGCTGTTTTTT

d_gene: NA
v_gene: TRBV6-5
abundance: few
len: 15
j_gene: TRBJ2-2
CDR3aa: CASSYGAENTGELFF
CDR3nt: TGTGCCAGCAGTTACGGTGCAGAGAACACCGGGGAGCTGTTTTTT

d_gene: NA
v_gene: TRBV11-2
abundance: few
len: 12
j_gene: TRBJ2-3
CDR3aa: CASRQNTDTQYF
CDR3nt: TGTGCCAGCAGACAAAACACAGATACGCAGTATTTT

d_gene: TRBD1
v_gene: TRBV12-3/TRBV12-4
abundance: NA
len: 16
j_gene: TRBJ2-3
CDR3aa: CASSARQEGGTVTQYF
CDR3nt: TGTGCCAGCAGTGCCAGACAGGAAGGGGGCACAGTTACGCAGTATTTT

d_gene: NA
v_gene: TRBV28
abundance: NA
len: 13
j_gene: TRBJ1-6
CDR3aa: CALKGSNNSPLHF
CDR3nt: TGTGCGTTGAAGGGGAGCAATAATTCACCCCTCCACTTT

d_gene: NA
v_gene: TRBV29-1
abundance: NA
len: 13
j_gene: TRBJ1-2
CDR3aa: CSALAGWDYGYTF
CDR3nt: TGCAGCGCCCTAGCAGGGTGGGACTATGGCTACACTTTC

d_gene: NA
v_gene: TRBV6-5
abundance: NA
len: 14
j_gene: TRBJ2-3
CDR3aa: CASSYSSFNQPQYF
CDR3nt: TGTGCCAGCAGTTATAGCAGCTTCAATCAGCCCCAGTATTTT

d_gene: NA
v_gene: TRBV4-3
abundance: NA
len: 13
j_gene: TRBJ2-3
CDR3aa: CASSQDRKDTRYF
CDR3nt: TGCGCCAGCAGCCAAGATCGGAAAGATACGCGGTATTTT

d_gene: TRBD1
v_gene: TRBV5-1
abundance: NA
len: 14
j_gene: TRBJ1-1
CDR3aa: CASSPSAGGNEAFF
CDR3nt: TGCGCCAGCAGCCCCTCGGCAGGGGGCAATGAAGCTTTCTTT

d_gene: NA
v_gene: TRBV29-1
abundance: many
len: 14
j_gene: TRBJ2-5
CDR3aa: CSVLGLESRETQYF
CDR3nt: TGCAGCGTTCTCGGGCTAGAAAGTCGGGAGACCCAGTACTTC

d_gene: NA
v_gene: TRBV6-4
abundance: NA
len: 13
j_gene: TRBJ2-3
CDR3aa: CASSGDNTDTQYF
CDR3nt: TGTGCCAGCAGTGGAGACAACACAGATACGCAGTATTTT

d_gene: TRBD1
v_gene: TRBV5-1
abundance: once
len: 13
j_gene: TRBJ2-7
CDR3aa: CASKTGSTYEQYF
CDR3nt: TGCGCCAGCAAGACAGGGTCTACCTACGAGCAGTACTTC

d_gene: NA
v_gene: TRBV11-1
abundance: NA
len: 13
j_gene: TRBJ2-7
CDR3aa: CASNIARGYEQYF
CDR3nt: TGTGCCAGCAACATAGCCAGGGGCTACGAGCAGTACTTC

d_gene: NA
v_gene: TRBV11-2
abundance: NA
len: 13
j_gene: TRBJ2-5
CDR3aa: CTSSLAAWETQHF
CDR3nt: TGTACCAGCAGCTTAGCGGCGTGGGAGACCCAGCACTTC

d_gene: TRBD2
v_gene: TRBV30
abundance: NA
len: 13
j_gene: TRBJ2-1
CDR3aa: CAWKIGRADEQFF
CDR3nt: TGTGCCTGGAAGATCGGGAGGGCCGATGAGCAGTTCTTC

d_gene: TRBD1
v_gene: TRBV10-1
abundance: many
len: 20
j_gene: TRBJ2-2
CDR3aa: CASSESKMIPGGPSTGELFF
CDR3nt: TGCGCCAGCAGTGAGTCGAAAATGATTCCAGGGGGCCCAAGCACCGGGGAGCTGTTTTTT